Sequencing of this TCR beta chain was carried out in a study of shared clonotypes between healthy human individuals. Study overall: The plates for each donor numbered three CD4 naive, three CD4 memory, two CD8 naive and one CD8 memory. General observations from the study: Larger estimated richness was generally seen in naive subsets than in memory subsets.

A CD45RA-negative memory subset and a CD45RA+ naive subset were separated from the CD4+ cells. Original methodology: Junction-only sequences without quality scores came from ImmunoSEQ, so filtering differed. Sequencing was performed with immunoSEQ multiplex PCR; in TCRdb, only in-frame clones are kept and a portion is missing. That table gives V, J and clone size, and the DNA gave D and trimming. The sample has approximately 2.1 million clones, 93% seen once. On this clone: The antigen is not known.

The sample consisted of naive CD4+ T cells from PBMCs. This sample's subset: CD45RA+ positively selected. The clonotype comes from a man aged 18 to 29 in good health. Some clones in this sample may be carry-over from other donors' samples.

CDR3: CASSSTDTQYF. As DNA, the CDR3 is TGCGCCAGCAGCTCCACAGATACGCAGTATTTT. This chain connects TRBV4-1 to TRBJ2-3; D ambiguous. Germline V gene lookup returns CDR1 MGHRA and CDR2 YSYEKL. Trimming cost V 5 bases and J 2 bases, with 2 bases left between them. The CDR3 has 11 residues.